One sample yielded the 9 T cell receptor beta chains listed below, sequenced in a study of vaccination and CD4 T cells after COVID-19. An Oncomine TCR Beta short-read assay was used to sequence the DNA from cultured CD4+ T cells. TCRdb independently ran MiXCR on the PCR reads; one entry per CDR3 protein. The sample holds over 10,000 distinct CDR3 sequences, 54% seen once. Noted treatment: approximately 10-day PBMC culture with coronavirus spike peptide pools or control peptides (ViraFEST assay). Which antigens these TCRs recognize remains unknown. The specimen comprised cultured CD4+ T cells from blood, sampled after SARS-CoV-2 vaccination. The receptors shown here come from a human donor with COVID-19.

This chain uses TRBV5-4 with TRBJ1-1; a possible D gene is TRBD1 (5 bases). CDR3 size: 14 residues. V was trimmed by 4 bases and J by 4 bases, leaving 14 bases between them. CDR1 is SGHNT and CDR2 is YYREEE in the germline V gene (reference sequence). The CDR3 nucleotides are TGTGCCAGCAGCCCGGGGGATGGCGGCACTGAAGCTTTCTTT. Its protein is CASSPGDGGTEAFF.

The chain is built from TRBV20-1 and TRBJ1-2; D ambiguous. V gave up 5 bases and J gave up 1 base, with 14 bases separating them. The CDR3 runs to 14 residues. Germline CDR1 and CDR2: DFQATT and SNEGSKA (reference sequence). The CDR3 spells CSAAITGDNYGYTF. In DNA, the CDR3 is TGCAGTGCTGCAATTACCGGCGATAACTATGGCTACACCTTC.

CDR3 loop: CASRRGTGFYEQYF. CDR3 bases: TGTGCCAGCAGGCGGGGGACAGGGTTCTACGAGCAGTACTTC. This chain connects TRBV6-1 to TRBJ2-7; 9 bases match TRBD1. The V gene end was trimmed by 6 bases and the J gene end by 3 bases; junction bases not matched to a gene: 6. Germline V gene lookup returns CDR1 MNHNS and CDR2 SASEGT. The length of the CDR3 is 14 residues.

V gene TRBV7-9 combines with J gene TRBJ1-4; D is uncertain. Germline-derived CDR1 and CDR2 are SEHNR and FQNEAQ (reference sequence). Trimming took 5 bases from V and 2 from J, leaving 9 bases between them. This CDR3 has 14 amino acids. CDR3 nucleotides: TGTGCCAGCAGCGACGTAGGCACTAATGAAAAACTGTTTTTT. It specifies CASSDVGTNEKLFF.

The CDR3 coding sequence is TGTGCCAGCAGCCCCCAGGAGCGGGGGGGGGCAGATACGCAGTATTTT. This encodes CASSPQERGGADTQYF. The chain joins TRBV7-9 to TRBJ2-3, with 10 bases aligning to TRBD2. The J segment lost 4 bases and the V segment lost 5 bases, leaving 9 bases of the junction unmatched. CDR3 length: 16 residues. Per the germline V gene, CDR1 is SEHNR and CDR2 is FQNEAQ (reference sequence). The entire variable domain, with the rest obtained from reference TRBV7-9 and TRBJ2-3, is as follows: DTGVSQNPRHKITKRGQNVTFRCDPISEHNRLYWYRQTLGQGPEFLTYFQNEAQLEKSRLLSDRFSAERPKGSFSTLEIQRTEQGDSAMYLCASSPQERGGADTQYFGPGTRLTVL.

By proportion, this clonotype is medium-sized. V gene TRBV4-3 combines with J gene TRBJ2-3, with 12 bases that match TRBD2. With 0 bases clipped from V and 0 bases from J, the junction kept 10 bases outside the gene matches. CDR3 size: 20 residues. The germline CDR1 and CDR2 sequences are LGHNA and YSLEER. The CDR3 bases are TGCGCCAGCAGCCAAGATTTACTAGCGGGGGGCCGGTCGAGCACAGATACGCAGTATTTT. It encodes CASSQDLLAGGRSSTDTQYF.

J is TRBJ2-7 and V is TRBV7-9, with 12 positions matching TRBD2. V trimming: 5 bases; J trimming: 1 base; junction bases outside the gene matches: 0. CDR1 is SEHNR and CDR2 is FQNEAQ in the germline V gene (reference sequence). The CDR3 runs 14 residues. The CDR3 reads CASSTSGGSYEQYF. The CDR3 bases are TGTGCCAGCAGCACTAGCGGGGGGTCCTACGAGCAGTACTTC.

This clonotype has only a few counts. The chain carries TRBV6-2 or TRBV6-3 and TRBJ1-2, with 8 bases aligning to TRBD1. V lost 5 bases and J lost 4; bases outside the gene matches: 6. CDR1 and CDR2 from the germline V gene are MNHEY and SVGEGT. The CDR3 runs to 14 residues. The CDR3 reads CASSRRGTGYGYTF. CDR3 DNA: TGTGCCAGCAGTAGGAGGGGGACAGGCTATGGCTACACCTTC.

The CDR3 reads CSARDVKGPVYGYTF. The CDR3 DNA is TGCAGTGCTAGAGATGTGAAGGGCCCAGTCTACGGCTACACCTTC. The rearrangement links TRBV20-1 to TRBJ1-2, with D uncertain. Per germline, CDR1 DFQATT and CDR2 SNEGSKA (reference sequence). Trimming stripped 0 bases from V and 8 bases from J, with 19 bases between. The CDR3 totals 15 residues.